The table lists the clone carrying this T cell receptor (beta chain) with many counts. The antigen remains undetermined. This sample is part of a study of T-cell reconstitution after alpha-beta-depleted transplantation in children. Overall study findings and caveats: Expanded graft clones numbering several hundred reportedly gave rise to alpha-beta T cells about two months after transplant. By one year post-transplant, T-cell counts and diversity largely arose from T cells that were newly produced.

CDR1 is SGHRS, CDR2 YFSETQ, per germline. The CDR3 extends over 14 amino acids. Between the trimmed V and J ends, which lost 2 bases and 1 base, there was a span of 9 bases. Unique molecular identifiers were incorporated during preparation of the TCRbeta library. From the PCR reads, TCRdb called clonotypes with MiXCR, one entry per CDR3 protein. There are 17,000 or so distinct CDR3 sequences in the sample; roughly an eighth occur only once, and approximately 64% lies in the top ten. The rearrangement joins TRBV5-1 to TRBJ1-1; D unresolved. The origin of this receptor is a boy under two years old who had a stem cell transplant for Wiskott-Aldrich syndrome, so the T cells may come from the graft donor. The sequenced sample was PBMCs, mostly from graft donor cells, obtained 180 days after TCRalphabeta/CD19-depleted stem cell transplant. The CDR3 DNA follows: TGCGCCAGCAGCTTCGGGCCGGCGAACACTGAAGCTTTCTTT. It codes for CASSFGPANTEAFF. Based on the CDR3 plus reference TRBV5-1 and TRBJ1-1, the full variable domain is KAGVTQTPRYLIKTRGQQVTLSCSPISGHRSVSWYQQTPGQGLQFLFEYFSETQRNKGNFPGRFSGRQFSNSRSEMNVSTLELGDSALYLCASSFGPANTEAFFGQGTRLTVV.